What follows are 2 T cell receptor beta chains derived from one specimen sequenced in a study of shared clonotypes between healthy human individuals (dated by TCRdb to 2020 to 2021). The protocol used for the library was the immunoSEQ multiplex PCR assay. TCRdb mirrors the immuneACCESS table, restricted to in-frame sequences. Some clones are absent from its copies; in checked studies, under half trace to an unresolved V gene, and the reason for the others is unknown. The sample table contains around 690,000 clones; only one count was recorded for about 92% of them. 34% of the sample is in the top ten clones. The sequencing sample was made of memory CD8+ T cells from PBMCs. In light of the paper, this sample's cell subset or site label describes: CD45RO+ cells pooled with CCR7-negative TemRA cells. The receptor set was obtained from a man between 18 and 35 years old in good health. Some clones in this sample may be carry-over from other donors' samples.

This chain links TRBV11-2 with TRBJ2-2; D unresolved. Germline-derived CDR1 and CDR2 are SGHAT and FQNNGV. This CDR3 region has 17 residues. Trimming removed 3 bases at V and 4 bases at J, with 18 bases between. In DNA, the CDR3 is TGTGCCAGCAGCTTTATAAACCGGGCCCAGGCCACCGGGGAGCTGTTTTTT. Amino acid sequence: CASSFINRAQATGELFF.

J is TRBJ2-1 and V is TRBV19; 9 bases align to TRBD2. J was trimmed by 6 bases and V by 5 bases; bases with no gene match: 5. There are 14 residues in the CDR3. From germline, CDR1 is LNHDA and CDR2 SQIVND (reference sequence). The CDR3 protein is CASSLGTSFNEQFF. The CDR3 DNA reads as TGTGCCAGTAGTTTGGGGACTAGCTTCAATGAGCAGTTCTTC.